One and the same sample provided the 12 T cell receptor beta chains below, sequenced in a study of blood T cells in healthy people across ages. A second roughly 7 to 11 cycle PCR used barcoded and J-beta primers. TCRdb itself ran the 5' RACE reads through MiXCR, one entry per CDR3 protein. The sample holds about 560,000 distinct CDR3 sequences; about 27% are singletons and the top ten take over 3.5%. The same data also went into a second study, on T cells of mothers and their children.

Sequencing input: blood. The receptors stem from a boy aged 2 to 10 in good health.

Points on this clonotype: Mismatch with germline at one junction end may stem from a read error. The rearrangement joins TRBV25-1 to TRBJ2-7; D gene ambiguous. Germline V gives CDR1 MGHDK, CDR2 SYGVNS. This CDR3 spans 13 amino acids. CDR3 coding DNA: TGTGCCAGCAGTAAATATGGAACCTACGAGCAGTACTTC. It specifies CASSKYGTYEQYF.

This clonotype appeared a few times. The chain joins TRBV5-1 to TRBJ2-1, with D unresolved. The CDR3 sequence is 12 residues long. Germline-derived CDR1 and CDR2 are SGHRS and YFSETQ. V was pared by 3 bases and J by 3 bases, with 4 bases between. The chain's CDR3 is CASSSDYNEQFF. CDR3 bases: TGCGCCAGCAGCTCGGACTACAATGAGCAGTTCTTC.

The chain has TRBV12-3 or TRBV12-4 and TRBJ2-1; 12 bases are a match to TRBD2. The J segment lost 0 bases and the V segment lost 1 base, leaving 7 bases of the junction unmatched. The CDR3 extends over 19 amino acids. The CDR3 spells CASSLGLAGGQSSYNEQFF. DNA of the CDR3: TGTGCCAGCAGTTTAGGCCTAGCGGGGGGGCAGAGCTCCTACAATGAGCAGTTCTTC.

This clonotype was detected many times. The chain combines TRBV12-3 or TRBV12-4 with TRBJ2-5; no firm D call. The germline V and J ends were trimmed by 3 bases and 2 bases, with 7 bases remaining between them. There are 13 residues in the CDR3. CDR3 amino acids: CASSLKGQETQYF. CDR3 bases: TGTGCCAGCAGTTTGAAGGGTCAAGAGACCCAGTACTTC.

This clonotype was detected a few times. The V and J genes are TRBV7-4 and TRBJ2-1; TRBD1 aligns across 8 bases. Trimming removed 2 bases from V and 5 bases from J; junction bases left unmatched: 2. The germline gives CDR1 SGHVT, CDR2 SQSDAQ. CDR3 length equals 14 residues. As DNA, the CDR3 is TGTGCCAGCAGCTTACAGGGGGCGAACAATGAGCAGTTCTTC. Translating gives CASSLQGANNEQFF. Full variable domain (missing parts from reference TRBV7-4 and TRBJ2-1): GAGVSQSPRYKVAKRGRDVALRCDSISGHVTLYWYRQTLGQGSEVLTYSQSDAQRDKSGRPSGRFSAERPERSVSTLKIQRTEQGDSAVYLCASSLQGANNEQFFGPGTRLTVL.

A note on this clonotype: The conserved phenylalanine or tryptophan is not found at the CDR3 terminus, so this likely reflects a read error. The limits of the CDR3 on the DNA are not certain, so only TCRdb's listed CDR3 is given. CDR3 loop: CASSTHQA. The chain recombines TRBV4-3 with TRBJ2-7. The germline V gene encodes CDR1 LGHNA and CDR2 YSLEER. The CDR3 spans 8 amino acids, including both terminal residues.

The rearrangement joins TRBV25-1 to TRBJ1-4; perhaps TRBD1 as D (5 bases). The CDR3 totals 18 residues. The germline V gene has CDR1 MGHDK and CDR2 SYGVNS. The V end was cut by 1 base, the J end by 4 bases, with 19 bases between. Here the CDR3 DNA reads TGTGCCAGCAGTGAATCACGGCCCAGGGATGTGAATAATGAAAAACTGTTTTTT. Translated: CASSESRPRDVNNEKLFF. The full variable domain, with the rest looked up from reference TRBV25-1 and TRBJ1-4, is EADIYQTPRYLVIGTGKKITLECSQTMGHDKMYWYQQDPGMELHLIHYSYGVNSTEKGDLSSESTVSRIRTEHFPLTLESARPSHTSQYLCASSESRPRDVNNEKLFFGSGTQLSVL.

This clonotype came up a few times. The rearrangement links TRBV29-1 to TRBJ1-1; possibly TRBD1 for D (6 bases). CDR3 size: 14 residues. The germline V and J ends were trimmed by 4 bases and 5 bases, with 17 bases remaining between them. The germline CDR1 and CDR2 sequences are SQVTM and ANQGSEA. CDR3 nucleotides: TGCAGCGTTGGAGGACGAGGGGGGGAGACTGAAGCTTTCTTT. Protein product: CSVGGRGGETEAFF.

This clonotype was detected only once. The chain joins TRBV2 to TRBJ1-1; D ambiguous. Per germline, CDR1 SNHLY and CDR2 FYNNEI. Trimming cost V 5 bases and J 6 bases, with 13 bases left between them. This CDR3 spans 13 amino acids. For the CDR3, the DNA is TGTGCCAGCAGTCACCCGGGTCGGGCTGAAGCTTTCTTT. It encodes CASSHPGRAEAFF.

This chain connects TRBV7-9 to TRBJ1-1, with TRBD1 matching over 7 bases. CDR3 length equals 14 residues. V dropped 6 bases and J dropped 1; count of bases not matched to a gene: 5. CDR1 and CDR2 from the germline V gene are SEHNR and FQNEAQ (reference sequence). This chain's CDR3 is CASRRGQANTEAFF. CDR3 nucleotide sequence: TGTGCCAGCAGAAGAGGACAGGCGAACACTGAAGCTTTCTTT.

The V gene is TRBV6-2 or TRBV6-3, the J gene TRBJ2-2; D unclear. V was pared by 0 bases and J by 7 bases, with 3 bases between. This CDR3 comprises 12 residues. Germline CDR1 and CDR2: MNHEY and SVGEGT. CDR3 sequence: CASSYSIGELFF. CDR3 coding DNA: TGTGCCAGCAGTTACTCGATCGGGGAGCTGTTTTTT.

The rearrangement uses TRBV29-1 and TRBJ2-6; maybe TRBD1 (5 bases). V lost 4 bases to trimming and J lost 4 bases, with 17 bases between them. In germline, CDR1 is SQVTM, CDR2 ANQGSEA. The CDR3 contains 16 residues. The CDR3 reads CSVGGRTATGANVLTF. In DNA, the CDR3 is TGCAGCGTTGGGGGCAGGACGGCGACAGGGGCCAACGTCCTGACTTTC.